Below, 8 T cell receptor beta chains from the same sample are listed, as sequenced in a study of blood T cells in healthy people across ages. Then a second PCR, running about 6 to 11 cycles, was carried out with a sample-barcoded 5' primer and a J-beta primer mix. Using its own MiXCR run on the 5' RACE reads, TCRdb lists one record per CDR3 protein. The sample gives 760,000 or so distinct CDR3 sequences, roughly 25% of which show up once; around 9.2% is in the top ten. This same sample was also part of a study on T cells of mothers and their children.

Sequences were obtained from blood. The receptors were sampled from a boy between 5 and 17 years old in good health.

The rearrangement uses TRBV27 and TRBJ2-1, with a possible D match to TRBD1 (5 bases). V was pared by 3 bases and J by 3 bases, with 12 bases between. Germline CDR1 MNHEY, CDR2 SMNVEV (reference sequence). The CDR3 runs to 15 residues. Written as DNA, the CDR3 is TGTGCCAGCAGTTTTGGGCTAGGGGTCTACAATGAGCAGTTCTTC. Its protein is CASSFGLGVYNEQFF.

This clonotype was observed a few times. The genes are TRBV24-1 and TRBJ1-2, with 9 bases lining up with TRBD1. Germline trimming cut 2 bases from V and 10 bases from J; bases unmatched to any gene: 7. Germline CDR1 and CDR2: KGHDR and SFDVKD. The CDR3 contains 14 residues. The CDR3: CATSDSGTGFDYTF. In DNA form, the CDR3 reads TGTGCCACCAGTGATTCAGGGACAGGGTTTGACTACACCTTC.

The table lists this clonotype with a few counts. A read error may produce the germline difference seen at one junction end. This sequence joins TRBV11-2 and TRBJ2-5; 9 bases are shared with TRBD2. Germline V gene sequence: CDR1 SGHAT, CDR2 FQNNGV. The CDR3 extends over 16 amino acids. The DNA for the CDR3 is TGTGCCAGCAGCTTCACAGCGGGAGGCCGCCAAGAGGCCCAGTACTTC. Its translation is CASSFTAGGRQEAQYF.

CDR3: CASGNHYGGKRDEQYF. In nucleotides, the CDR3 is TGTGCCAGCGGAAACCATTATGGGGGAAAGAGGGACGAGCAGTACTTC. The chain recombines TRBV4-2 with TRBJ2-5; D possibly matches TRBD1 or TRBD2 (5 bases each). The closer fit of TRBJ2-7 to the DNA end suggests the J call may be wrong. The length of the CDR3 is 16 residues. Germline-derived CDR1 and CDR2 are LGHNA and YNFKEQ.

This chain connects TRBV29-1 to TRBJ2-3, with 11 bases lining up with TRBD2. The germline gives CDR1 SQVTM, CDR2 ANQGSEA. Germline trimming cut 4 bases from V and 2 bases from J; bases unmatched to any gene: 8. This CDR3 is 16 amino acids long. The CDR3 bases are TGCAGCGTTGGATACCCGACTAGCGGGGACACAGATACGCAGTATTTT. This encodes CSVGYPTSGDTDTQYF.

This clonotype was seen a few times. V usage is TRBV6-1 and J usage is TRBJ2-1; D may be TRBD2 (7 bases). The DNA end favors TRBJ2-5, so the J call may be wrong. The CDR3 totals 15 residues. From germline, CDR1 is MNHNS and CDR2 SASEGT. In DNA form, the CDR3 reads TGTGCCAGCAGTGAAGCCGGGGGGCTTGAAGAGACCCAGTACTTC. Translation gives CASSEAGGLEETQYF.

A few counts support this clonotype. The V call is TRBV7-3, the J call TRBJ2-5; D is unresolved. The ends were cut back, 1 base at V and 4 bases at J, with 10 bases in the middle. Germline V lookup: CDR1 SGHTA, CDR2 FQGTGA. CDR3 length: 14 residues. CDR3 DNA sequence: TGTGCCAGCAGCTTAAATCCCACCTCAGAGACCCAGTACTTC. This sequence encodes CASSLNPTSETQYF.

In this sample, this clonotype turned up a few times. In DNA form, the CDR3 reads TGTGCCAGCAGCTTCCTACGAGGCCGGGACACCTTAACTAATGAAAAACTGTTTTTT. This translates into CASSFLRGRDTLTNEKLFF. The rearrangement joins TRBV7-9 to TRBJ1-4, with D possibly matching TRBD1 (6 bases). V gave up 3 bases and J gave up 1 base, with 21 bases separating them. The germline CDR1 and CDR2 sequences are SEHNR and FQNEAQ (reference sequence). This CDR3 spans 19 amino acids.